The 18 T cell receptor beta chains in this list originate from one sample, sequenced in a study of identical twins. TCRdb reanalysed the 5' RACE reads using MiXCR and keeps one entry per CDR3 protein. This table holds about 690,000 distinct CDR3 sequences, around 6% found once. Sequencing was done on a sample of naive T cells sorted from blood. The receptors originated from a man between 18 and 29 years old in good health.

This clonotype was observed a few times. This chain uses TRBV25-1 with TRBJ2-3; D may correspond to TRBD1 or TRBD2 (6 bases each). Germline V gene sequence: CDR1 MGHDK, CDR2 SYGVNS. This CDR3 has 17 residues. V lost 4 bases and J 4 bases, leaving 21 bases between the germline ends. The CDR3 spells CASSVSRGEWGADTQYF. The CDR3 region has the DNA TGTGCCAGCAGTGTCTCAAGGGGGGAGTGGGGCGCAGATACGCAGTATTTT.

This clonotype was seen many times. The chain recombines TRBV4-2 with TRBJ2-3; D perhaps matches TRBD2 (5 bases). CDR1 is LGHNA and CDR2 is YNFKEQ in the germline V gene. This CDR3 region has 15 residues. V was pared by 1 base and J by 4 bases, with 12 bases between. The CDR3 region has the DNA TGTGCCAGCAGCCAAGTAACTAGATTTCCAGATACGCAGTATTTT. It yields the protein CASSQVTRFPDTQYF.

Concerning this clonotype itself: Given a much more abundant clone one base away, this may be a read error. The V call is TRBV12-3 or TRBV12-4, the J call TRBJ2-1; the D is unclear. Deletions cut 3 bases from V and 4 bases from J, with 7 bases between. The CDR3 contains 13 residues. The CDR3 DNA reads TGTGCCAGCAGTTTCGGCAATTACAATGAGCAGTTCTTC. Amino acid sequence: CASSFGNYNEQFF.

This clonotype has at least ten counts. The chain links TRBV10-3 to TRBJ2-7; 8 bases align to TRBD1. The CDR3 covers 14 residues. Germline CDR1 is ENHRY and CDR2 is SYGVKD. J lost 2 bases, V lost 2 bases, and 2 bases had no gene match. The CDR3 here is CAISEGQGPYEQYV. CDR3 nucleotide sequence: TGTGCCATCAGTGAGGGACAGGGCCCCTACGAGCAGTACGTC.

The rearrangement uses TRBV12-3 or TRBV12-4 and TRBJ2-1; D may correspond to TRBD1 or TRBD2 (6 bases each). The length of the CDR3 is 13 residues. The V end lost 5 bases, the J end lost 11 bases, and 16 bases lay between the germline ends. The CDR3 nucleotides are TGTGCCAGCAGTCCCCAGAGGAGGGGGAAGCAGTTCTTC. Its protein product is CASSPQRRGKQFF.

CDR3: CSVPDTHYGYTF. The DNA for the CDR3 is TGCAGCGTTCCGGACACTCACTATGGCTACACCTTC. This rearrangement joins TRBV29-1 to TRBJ1-2, with D tentatively TRBD1 (5 bases). Trimming stripped 5 bases from V and 3 bases from J, with 10 bases between. CDR3 size: 12 residues. Germline V lookup: CDR1 SQVTM, CDR2 ANQGSEA.

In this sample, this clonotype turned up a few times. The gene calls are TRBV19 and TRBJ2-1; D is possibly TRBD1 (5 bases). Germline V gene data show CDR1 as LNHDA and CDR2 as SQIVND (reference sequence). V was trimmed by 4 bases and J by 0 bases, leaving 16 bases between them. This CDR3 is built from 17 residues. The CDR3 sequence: CASSKGITVSSYNEQFF. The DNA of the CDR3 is TGTGCCAGTAGTAAGGGGATAACAGTTAGCTCCTACAATGAGCAGTTCTTC.

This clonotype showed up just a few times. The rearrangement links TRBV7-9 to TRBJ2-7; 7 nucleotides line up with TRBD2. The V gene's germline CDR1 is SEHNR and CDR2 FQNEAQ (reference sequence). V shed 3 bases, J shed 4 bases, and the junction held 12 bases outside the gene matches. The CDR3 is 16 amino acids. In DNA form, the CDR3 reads TGTGCCAGCAGCTTGACGAGTGGGGGAGGGCGATACGAGCAGTACTTC. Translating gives CASSLTSGGGRYEQYF.

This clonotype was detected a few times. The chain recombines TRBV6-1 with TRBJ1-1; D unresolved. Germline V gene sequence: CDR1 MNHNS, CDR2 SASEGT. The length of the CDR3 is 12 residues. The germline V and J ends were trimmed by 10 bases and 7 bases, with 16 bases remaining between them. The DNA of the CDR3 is TGTGCCACCGACCTGGATGTGATTGAAGCTTTCTTT. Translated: CATDLDVIEAFF.

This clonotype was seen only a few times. CDR3 sequence reads: CASSLGGALYNEQFF. Here the CDR3 DNA reads TGTGCCAGCAGCCTAGGGGGGGCACTCTACAATGAGCAGTTCTTC. The chain recombines TRBV7-3 with TRBJ2-1; maybe TRBD2 (7 bases). V lost 5 bases to trimming and J lost 3 bases, with 14 bases between them. CDR3 length equals 15 residues. The germline V gene has CDR1 SGHTA and CDR2 FQGTGA.

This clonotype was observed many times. In DNA, the CDR3 is TGTGCCAGCAGCTTGGCCGCGAGTGAGCAGTTCTTC. Translation gives CASSLAASEQFF. The chain carries TRBV5-5 and TRBJ2-1; D gene ambiguous. The CDR3 is 12 amino acids. Germline CDR1 and CDR2: SGHKS and YYEKEE (reference sequence). The germline V and J ends were trimmed by 0 bases and 9 bases, with 7 bases remaining between them.

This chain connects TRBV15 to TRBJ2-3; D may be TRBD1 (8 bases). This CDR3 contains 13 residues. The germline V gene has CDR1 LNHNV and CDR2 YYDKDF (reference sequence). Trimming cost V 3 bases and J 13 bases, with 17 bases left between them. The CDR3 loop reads CATSSYGQGGEYF. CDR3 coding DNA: TGTGCCACCAGCAGTTACGGACAGGGAGGGGAGTATTTT.

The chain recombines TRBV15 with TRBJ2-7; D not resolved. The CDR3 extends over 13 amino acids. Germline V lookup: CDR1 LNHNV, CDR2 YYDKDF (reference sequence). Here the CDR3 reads CVKWGISSYEQYF. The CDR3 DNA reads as TGTGTCAAGTGGGGAATTAGCTCCTACGAGCAGTACTTC.

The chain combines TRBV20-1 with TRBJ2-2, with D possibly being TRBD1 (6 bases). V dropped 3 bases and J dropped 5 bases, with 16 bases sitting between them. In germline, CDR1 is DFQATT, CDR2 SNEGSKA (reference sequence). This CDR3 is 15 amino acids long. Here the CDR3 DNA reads TGCAGTGCTAGTGGTGGGGGCCCCTATACCGGGGAGCTGTTTTTT. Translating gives CSASGGGPYTGELFF.

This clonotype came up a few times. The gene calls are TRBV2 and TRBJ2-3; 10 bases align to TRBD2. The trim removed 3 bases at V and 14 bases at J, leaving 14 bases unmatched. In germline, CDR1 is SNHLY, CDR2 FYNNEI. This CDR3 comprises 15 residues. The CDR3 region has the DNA TGTGCCAGCAGTGATAATCCTAGCGGGAGTCTTCCGGGGTATTTT. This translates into CASSDNPSGSLPGYF. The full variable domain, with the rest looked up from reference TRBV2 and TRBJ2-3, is EPEVTQTPSHQVTQMGQEVILRCVPISNHLYFYWYRQILGQKVEFLVSFYNNEISEKSEIFDDQFSVERPDGSNFTLKIRSTKLEDSAMYFCASSDNPSGSLPGYFGPGTRLTVL.

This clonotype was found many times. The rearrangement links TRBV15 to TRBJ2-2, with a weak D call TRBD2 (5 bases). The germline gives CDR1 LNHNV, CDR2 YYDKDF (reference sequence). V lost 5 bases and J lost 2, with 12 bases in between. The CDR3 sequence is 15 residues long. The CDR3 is CATSYARVNTGELFF. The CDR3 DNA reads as TGTGCCACCAGCTACGCGAGGGTTAACACCGGGGAGCTGTTTTTT.

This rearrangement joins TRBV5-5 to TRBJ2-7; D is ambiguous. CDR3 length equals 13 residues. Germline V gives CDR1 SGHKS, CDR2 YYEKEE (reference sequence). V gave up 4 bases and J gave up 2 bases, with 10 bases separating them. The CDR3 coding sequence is TGTGCCAGCAGCCAAAAAAACGCCTACGAGCAGTACTTC. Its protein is CASSQKNAYEQYF.

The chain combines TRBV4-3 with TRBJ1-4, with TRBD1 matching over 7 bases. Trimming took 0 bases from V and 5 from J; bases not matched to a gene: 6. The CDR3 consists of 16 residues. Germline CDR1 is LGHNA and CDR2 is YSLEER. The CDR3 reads CASSQDPGQRNEKLFF. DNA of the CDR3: TGCGCCAGCAGCCAAGATCCGGGACAGAGGAATGAAAAACTGTTTTTT.